The table lists the clone carrying this T cell receptor beta chain with a few counts. Participants spanned ages about 18 to 100 years and resided in around 25 US areas. The data belong to a study of blood T cell repertoires in COVID-19. Study as a whole: Samples of COVID-19 (acute and convalescent) were obtained from the United States, Italy and Spain. In each case, the material was cDNA or gDNA derived from T cells, B-cell-depleted T cells, or PBMCs.

In the original workflow: Reference gene primers were amplified, and this amplification served to estimate nucleated cell counts. Generated by immunoSEQ multiplex PCR, the TCRdb table keeps only in-frame clones and is missing some. V and J calls and clone size are copied from that table; D and trimming were computed from the DNA. In the table there are some 270,000 clones, approximately 85% of which are singletons. The germline CDR1 and CDR2 sequences are GTSNPN and SVGIG (reference sequence). This CDR3 comprises 15 residues. With V trimmed by 2 bases and J by 1 base, 3 bases remained unmatched. The receptor was isolated from a woman in her 50s with acute COVID-19. V is TRBV30 and J is TRBJ2-2; 8 bases fit TRBD2. The sequenced sample was PBMCs or T cells enriched from blood (not recorded which). The CDR3 DNA sequence: TGTGCCTGGAGTTTAGCGGGACAGAACACCGGGGAGCTGTTTTTT. This codes for CAWSLAGQNTGELFF. Based on the CDR3 plus reference TRBV30 and TRBJ2-2, the full variable domain is SQTIHQWPATLVQPVGSPLSLECTVEGTSNPNLYWYRQAAGRGLQLLFYSVGIGQISSEVPQNLSASRPQDRQFILSSKKLLLSDSGFYLCAWSLAGQNTGELFFGEGSRLTVL.